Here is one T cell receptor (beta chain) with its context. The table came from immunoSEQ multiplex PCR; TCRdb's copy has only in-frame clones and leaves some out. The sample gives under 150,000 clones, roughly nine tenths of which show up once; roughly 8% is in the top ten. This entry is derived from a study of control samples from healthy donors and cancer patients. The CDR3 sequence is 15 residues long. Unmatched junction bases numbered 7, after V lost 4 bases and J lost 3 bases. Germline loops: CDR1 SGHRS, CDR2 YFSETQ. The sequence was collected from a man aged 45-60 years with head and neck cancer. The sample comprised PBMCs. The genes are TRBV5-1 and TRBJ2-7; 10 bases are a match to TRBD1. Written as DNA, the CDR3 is TGCGCCAGCAGCAACCGGGACAGGGGCGACTACGAGCAGTACTTC. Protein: CASSNRDRGDYEQYF.